The 26 T cell receptor beta chains below all came from one sample that was sequenced in a study of blood T cell repertoires in COVID-19. The protocol was immunoSEQ multiplex PCR, while the TCRdb copy is restricted to in-frame clones and leaves out a portion. In the table there are 200,000 or so clones, roughly four fifths of which are singletons. Source material: peripheral blood. The source is a human donor with acute or convalescent COVID-19. The donor label of this sample is uncertain.

This chain joins TRBV6-2 or TRBV6-3 and TRBJ1-1; tentatively, D is TRBD1 (5 bases). V gave up 6 bases and J gave up 7 bases, with 12 bases separating them. The CDR3 extends over 12 amino acids. Germline CDR1 and CDR2: MNHEY and SVGEGT. The DNA of the CDR3 is TGTGCCAGCAGCACAGGTGTTAGTGAAGCTTTCTTT. Translated: CASSTGVSEAFF.

This clone was seen once. J is TRBJ1-1 and V is TRBV18; tentatively, D is TRBD1 (6 bases). This CDR3 region has 12 residues. Germline V gene data show CDR1 as KGHSH and CDR2 as LQKENI. V lost 3 bases to trimming and J lost 8 bases, with 10 bases between them. The CDR3 protein is CASSPTGLEAFF. The CDR3 DNA reads TGTGCCAGCTCACCCACAGGGTTAGAAGCTTTCTTT.

This sequence joins TRBV2 and TRBJ1-6, with 9 nucleotides matching TRBD1. The V gene end was trimmed by 4 bases and the J gene end by 9 bases; junction bases not matched to a gene: 7. The CDR3 consists of 15 residues. Germline V gene lookup returns CDR1 SNHLY and CDR2 FYNNEI. The CDR3 coding sequence is TGTGCCAGCAGTGGGGAGGGACAGGGCTCTTCACCCCTCCACTTT. This gives the protein CASSGEGQGSSPLHF. Drawing the rest from reference TRBV2 and TRBJ1-6, the complete variable domain is EPEVTQTPSHQVTQMGQEVILRCVPISNHLYFYWYRQILGQKVEFLVSFYNNEISEKSEIFDDQFSVERPDGSNFTLKIRSTKLEDSAMYFCASSGEGQGSSPLHFGNGTRLTVT.

The chain links TRBV3-1 (or the pseudogene TRBV3-2) to TRBJ2-1, with 8 positions matching TRBD2. Germline loops: CDR1 LGHDT, CDR2 YNNKEL (reference sequence). CDR3 length equals 12 residues. Trimming removed 4 bases from V and 9 bases from J; junction bases left unmatched: 2. The CDR3 nucleotides read TGTGCCAGCAGCCGACTAGCGAGTGAGCAGTTCTTC. Translating it yields CASSRLASEQFF.

The chain couples TRBV15 to TRBJ1-2; TRBD1 matches 10 bases. The CDR3 sequence is 18 residues long. Germline CDR1 and CDR2: LNHNV and YYDKDF (reference sequence). With V trimmed by 4 bases and J by 2 bases, 13 bases remained unmatched. This chain's CDR3 is CATSTEPGQGSLNYGYTF. DNA of the CDR3: TGTGCCACCAGCACCGAACCGGGACAGGGGTCCCTAAACTATGGCTACACCTTC.

In this sample, this clone turned up once. This chain joins TRBV5-1 and TRBJ1-3; D is ambiguous. In germline, CDR1 is SGHRS, CDR2 YFSETQ. Trimming stripped 1 base from V and 2 bases from J, with 10 bases between. The CDR3 length is 15 residues. CDR3 residues: CASSLTPGTGNTIYF. Here the CDR3 DNA reads TGCGCCAGCAGCTTGACCCCGGGTACTGGAAACACCATATATTTT. Complete variable domain (other parts from reference TRBV5-1 and TRBJ1-3): KAGVTQTPRYLIKTRGQQVTLSCSPISGHRSVSWYQQTPGQGLQFLFEYFSETQRNKGNFPGRFSGRQFSNSRSEMNVSTLELGDSALYLCASSLTPGTGNTIYFGEGSWLTVV.

This sequence joins TRBV6-1 and TRBJ2-6; TRBD1 is a possible D gene (6 bases). Trimming removed 1 base at V and 1 base at J, with 8 bases between. CDR1 is MNHNS, CDR2 SASEGT, per germline. The CDR3 covers 16 residues. The CDR3 DNA follows: TGTGCCAGCAGTGAAGTAGGGGGATCTGGGGCCAACGTCCTGACTTTC. This encodes CASSEVGGSGANVLTF.

The chain employs TRBV19 and TRBJ1-5; possibly TRBD1 for D (5 bases). V lost 3 bases, J lost 1 base, and 13 bases lay in between. This CDR3 is 16 amino acids long. The V gene's germline CDR1 is LNHDA and CDR2 SQIVND (reference sequence). The DNA of the CDR3 is TGTGCCAGTAGTATGGGGGGGGTTTGGAGCAATCAGCCCCAGCATTTT. Amino acid sequence: CASSMGGVWSNQPQHF.

Written as DNA, the CDR3 is TGTGCCAGCAGCTTAGCTCTTCAGTATGGCTACACCTTC. Residues: CASSLALQYGYTF. The chain has TRBV7-2 and TRBJ1-2; no firm D call. Germline lookup yields CDR1 SGHTA and CDR2 FQGNSA. Trimming cost V 0 bases and J 5 bases, with 7 bases left between them. There are 13 residues in the CDR3. Full variable domain (remainder filled in from reference TRBV7-2 and TRBJ1-2): GAGVSQSPSNKVTEKGKDVELRCDPISGHTALYWYRQSLGQGLEFLIYFQGNSAPDKSGLPSDRFSAERTGGSVSTLTIQRTQQEDSAVYLCASSLALQYGYTFGSGTRLTVV.

The chain employs TRBV29-1 and TRBJ2-7; D ambiguous. The CDR3 is 11 residues long. Trimming left V 2 bases short and J 5 bases short, with 7 bases between. In germline, CDR1 is SQVTM, CDR2 ANQGSEA. CDR3 coding DNA: TGCAGCGTTGAAACCGGTAACGAGCAGTACTTC. Amino acid sequence: CSVETGNEQYF.

This chain uses TRBV19 with TRBJ2-7, with 10 bases that match TRBD1. After removal of 4 bases from V and 5 bases from J, the junction contained 8 bases not matched to a gene. In germline, CDR1 is LNHDA, CDR2 SQIVND (reference sequence). The CDR3 runs 15 residues. The CDR3 loop is CASSNTGTGDHEQYF. DNA for the CDR3: TGTGCCAGTAGTAACACCGGGACAGGGGACCACGAGCAGTACTTC.

The chain carries TRBV5-4 and TRBJ1-2; D gene uncertain. The CDR3 extends over 14 amino acids. The V and J ends lost 3 bases and 3 bases respectively, with 12 bases between them. The germline gives CDR1 SGHNT, CDR2 YYREEE (reference sequence). The CDR3 sequence is CASSSPGGYYGYTF. The CDR3 bases are TGTGCCAGCAGCTCGCCGGGCGGGTACTATGGCTACACCTTC.

V usage is TRBV27 and J usage is TRBJ1-2, with 7 bases fitting TRBD1. Germline V CDR1 and CDR2: MNHEY, SMNVEV (reference sequence). The V gene end was trimmed by 2 bases and the J gene end by 4 bases; junction bases not matched to a gene: 7. The CDR3 extends over 15 amino acids. The CDR3 is CASSLRQGGSYGYTF. The CDR3 nucleotides read TGTGCCAGCAGTTTAAGACAGGGTGGGTCCTATGGCTACACCTTC.

The rearrangement links TRBV18 to TRBJ1-5, with D perhaps matching TRBD1 (6 bases). CDR1 KGHSH and CDR2 LQKENI come from the germline V gene. Trimming removed 3 bases from V and 7 bases from J, with 16 bases in between. The CDR3 runs to 15 residues. CDR3 sequence: CASSPLGGLGQPQHF. The CDR3 DNA reads TGTGCCAGCTCACCCCTCGGGGGGCTTGGCCAGCCCCAGCATTTT.

The chain recombines TRBV5-1 with TRBJ2-2; the D gene is possibly TRBD2 (6 bases). CDR3 length: 16 residues. CDR1 is SGHRS and CDR2 is YFSETQ in the germline V gene. With 2 bases removed from V and 1 base from J, the gap between germline ends came to 12 bases. The CDR3 DNA sequence: TGCGCCAGCAGCTTACTAGCACTTGGGAACACCGGGGAGCTGTTTTTT. Translating gives CASSLLALGNTGELFF.

The V call is TRBV3-1 (or the pseudogene TRBV3-2), the J call TRBJ2-2; D remains unclear. V gave up 4 bases and J gave up 3 bases, with 6 bases separating them. Per the germline V gene, CDR1 is LGHDT and CDR2 is YNNKEL (reference sequence). The CDR3 runs to 13 residues. CDR3 in DNA: TGTGCCAGCAGCCGGCGGCACACCGGGGAGCTGTTTTTT. This encodes CASSRRHTGELFF.

The gene calls are TRBV6-1 and TRBJ1-3, with D possibly being TRBD1 (6 bases). Germline V CDR1 and CDR2: MNHNS, SASEGT. V was cut by 0 bases and J by 7 bases, with 13 bases left in between. The CDR3 extends over 15 amino acids. In nucleotides, the CDR3 is TGTGCCAGCAGTGAAGCTGGCAGGGGAAGGAACACCATATATTTT. This encodes CASSEAGRGRNTIYF.

The chain joins TRBV5-1 to TRBJ2-1, with TRBD2 matching over 8 bases. The CDR3 is 17 amino acids. Germline assignment: CDR1 SGHRS and CDR2 YFSETQ. V shed 0 bases, J shed 0 bases, and the junction held 5 bases outside the gene matches. CDR3 amino acids: CASSLAGGVYSYNEQFF. For the CDR3, the DNA is TGCGCCAGCAGCTTGGCCGGGGGGGTATACTCCTACAATGAGCAGTTCTTC.

The chain has TRBV27 and TRBJ2-1; 7 bases are shared with TRBD2. CDR1 MNHEY and CDR2 SMNVEV come from the germline V gene (reference sequence). V was pared by 8 bases and J by 0 bases, with 10 bases of the junction left unmatched. The CDR3 loop spans 16 amino acids. CDR3 sequence reads: CASGGSGGSSYNEQFF. CDR3 bases: TGTGCCAGCGGAGGATCGGGCGGGAGCTCCTACAATGAGCAGTTCTTC.

V usage is TRBV14 and J usage is TRBJ1-1; 7 bases align to TRBD1. V was clipped by 3 bases and J by 4 bases; unmatched bases: 2. The CDR3 covers 13 residues. Germline lookup yields CDR1 SGHDN and CDR2 FVKESK. The CDR3 DNA reads as TGTGCCAGCAGCCATACAGGGGCCACTGAAGCTTTCTTT. It is translated as CASSHTGATEAFF.

This rearrangement joins TRBV28 to TRBJ1-1, with D maybe TRBD1 (5 bases). Germline CDR1 MDHEN, CDR2 SYDVKM. Trimming pared 2 bases from V and 8 bases from J, leaving 15 bases between. The CDR3 runs to 14 residues. The CDR3 coding sequence is TGTGCCAGCAGTTTACCTAGGGGCGCCAGGGAAGCTTTCTTT. Residues: CASSLPRGAREAFF.

The V gene is TRBV19, the J gene TRBJ2-7, with D perhaps TRBD2 (6 bases). The CDR3 has 16 residues. Deletions cut 3 bases from V and 0 bases from J, with 15 bases between. Germline-derived CDR1 and CDR2 are LNHDA and SQIVND (reference sequence). The CDR3 DNA is TGTGCCAGTAGTATCAGCGGGCACCGGTCCTCCTACGAGCAGTACTTC. This translates into CASSISGHRSSYEQYF.

The rearrangement joins TRBV7-6 to TRBJ1-1, with 9 bases fitting TRBD1. Germline lookup yields CDR1 SGHVS and CDR2 FNYEAQ. The CDR3 length is 15 residues. V lost 5 bases, J lost 1 base, and 5 bases stayed unmatched. The CDR3 protein is CASSPRDRANTEAFF. The CDR3 DNA follows: TGTGCCAGCAGCCCTAGGGACAGGGCGAACACTGAAGCTTTCTTT.

This clone was detected a few times. This chain uses TRBV5-1 with TRBJ2-1, with TRBD2 matching over 8 bases. Germline CDR1 and CDR2: SGHRS and YFSETQ. The CDR3 sequence is 18 residues long. J gave up 4 bases and V 4 bases, and 16 bases lay outside the gene matches. CDR3 nucleotide sequence: TGCGCCAGCAGCACCGGGTCCCAAGGAGTAGCGGGATACAATGAGCAGTTCTTC. The encoded protein is CASSTGSQGVAGYNEQFF.

The chain links TRBV29-1 to TRBJ1-2; perhaps TRBD1 as D (6 bases). Between the trimmed V and J ends, which lost 6 bases and 1 base, there was a span of 6 bases. The CDR3 covers 11 residues. Germline CDR1 and CDR2: SQVTM and ANQGSEA. For the CDR3, the DNA is TGCAGCGTGGACAGTAACTATGGCTACACCTTC. As protein: CSVDSNYGYTF. Full variable domain (remainder filled in from reference TRBV29-1 and TRBJ1-2): SAVISQKPSRDICQRGTSLTIQCQVDSQVTMMFWYRQQPGQSLTLIATANQGSEATYESGFVIDKFPISRPNLTFSTLTVSNMSPEDSSIYLCSVDSNYGYTFGSGTRLTVV.

This clone has more than one count but fewer than ten. The V call is TRBV29-1, the J call TRBJ1-1; D ambiguous. This CDR3 is 12 amino acids long. CDR1 and CDR2 (germline): SQVTM, ANQGSEA. Trimming left V 5 bases short and J 1 base short, with 8 bases between. The CDR3 sequence: CSVLFRNTEAFF. The CDR3 DNA reads as TGCAGCGTTCTTTTCAGGAACACTGAAGCTTTCTTT.